This TCR beta chain was captured in a study of CD8+ T cells in alopecia areata. Study-level points and caveats: Affected lesional scalp, above all in alopecia totalis/universalis, was more clonal than normal scalp. Having one nonresponder leaves uncertain how baseline CD8+ expansion relates to response. On tofacitinib, scalp and blood still held many of the expanded lesional clones.

Extraction of RNA preceded its reverse transcription into cDNA, which served as the sequencing template. Measured with immunoSEQ multiplex PCR; TCRdb has only the in-frame clones, and not every one. The sample lists hundreds of thousands of clones; 60% were seen once. Treatment indicated: oral pan-JAK inhibitor, 5-10 mg twice daily. V dropped 3 bases and J dropped 0 bases, with 10 bases sitting between them. The CDR3 has 14 residues. CDR1 SGHNT and CDR2 YYREEE come from the germline V gene (reference sequence). Worth noting for this clone: Its antigen is still unknown.

This chain connects TRBV5-4 to TRBJ2-7; D may correspond to TRBD1 or TRBD2 (5 bases each). The TCR originated in a human donor with alopecia areata. Sequenced here: CD4+ T cells sorted from blood, sampled at approximately week 51, from a patient treated with tofacitinib. CDR3 in amino acids: CASSSGGPSYEQYF. CDR3 DNA sequence: TGTGCCAGCAGCTCTGGGGGTCCCTCCTACGAGCAGTACTTC.